This is a list of T cell receptor beta chains from one sample in a study of human CD8 memory T cell subsets. No DNA is given; TCRdb re-called the 5' RACE reads and lists each CDR3 protein once. The sample table sets out about 4,200 distinct CDR3 sequences. The source material was CD8+ effector memory T cells (TEM) sorted from PBMCs. The receptors were sampled from a human donor in good health. Each CDR3 is given with its conserved first and last residue. For some rows the clone size is stated as once, few or many, or as a class when expanded; others skip it.

V gene	J gene	clone size	CDR3 protein
TRBV2	TRBJ2-5	-	CAILAEQETQYF
TRBV6-5	TRBJ2-1	-	CASSTDRGGSYNEQFF
TRBV7-8	TRBJ1-1	-	CASSLQGQGTEAFF
TRBV7-9	TRBJ2-1	-	CASSGKETGSYNEQFF
TRBV11-2	TRBJ1-2	-	CASSLDLTAYGYTF
TRBV27	TRBJ2-7	-	CASSPSPSGAEQYF
TRBV11-2	TRBJ2-1	-	CASSDLNNEQFF
TRBV24-1	TRBJ2-3	-	CATSDPRGLTDTQYF
TRBV2	TRBJ1-6	-	CASSENRGNSPLHF
TRBV7-9	TRBJ2-3	-	CASSLSGHPADTQYF
TRBV4-2	TRBJ2-1	-	CASSQEGELAGHNEQFF
TRBV20-1	TRBJ2-7	-	CSARDHEFGDRVPYEQYF
TRBV12-3/TRBV12-4	TRBJ1-1	-	CASSFLAKAFF
TRBV10-1	TRBJ2-7	medium-sized	CASSESEGEQYF
TRBV10-3	TRBJ2-1	-	CAISELAGGGQFF
TRBV20-1	TRBJ1-5	medium-sized	CSARSSGYQPQHF
TRBV28	TRBJ2-1	-	CASSPSSSYNEQFF
TRBV7-6	TRBJ1-4	-	CASSLGTTNEKLFF
TRBV3-2	TRBJ2-7	-	CASGLATGHHEQYF
TRBV2	TRBJ2-7	-	CASRGPGAPYEQYF
TRBV5-1	TRBJ2-7	-	CASSLEDRLLYEQYF
TRBV4-1	TRBJ2-7	-	CASSSKTTGGPYEQYF
TRBV10-2	TRBJ1-5	-	CASSPTLGQPQHF
TRBV12-3/TRBV12-4	TRBJ2-3	-	CASSDEYRGRDTDTQYF
TRBV7-2	TRBJ1-4	-	CASSPGTGGEKLFF
TRBV6-4	TRBJ2-1	medium-sized	CASRRELAGTYNEQFF
TRBV2	TRBJ2-1	medium-sized	CASRHGTGEENEQFF
TRBV20-1	TRBJ1-1	-	CSAPRTENTEAFF
TRBV7-8	TRBJ2-1	large	CASSPFSGGAANEQFF
TRBV19	TRBJ2-1	-	CASRLMDSSYNEQFF
TRBV7-9	TRBJ2-5	-	CASIPPGAETQYF